This T cell receptor beta chain was identified in a study of T cell repertoires in cytomegalovirus infection. Study as a whole: Matching HLA type and CMV infection were both indicated by public TCR beta signatures. General observations from the study: HLA-C-restricted CMV clonotypes gave the most frequent clonotype in two of eight donors.

CDR1 and CDR2 from the germline V gene are MGHRA and YSYEKL. V shed 5 bases and J 4 bases; nucleotides not matched to a gene: 5. This CDR3 is built from 14 residues. Using its own MiXCR run on the reads, TCRdb lists one record per CDR3 protein. The sample consists of hundreds of thousands of distinct CDR3 sequences, approximately 32% of them appearing once. Remarks on this clonotype: Its specificity is not known.

This receptor was taken from a human donor in good health (CMV status not recorded). Some clones in this sample may be carry-over from other donors' samples. Sequences were derived from cultured CD8+ T cells from PBMCs, sampled from culture after CMV antigen stimulation. V is TRBV4-1 and J is TRBJ1-2, with 9 bases matching TRBD1. The CDR3 is CASSYTGGSYGYTF. The CDR3 DNA reads TGCGCCAGCAGCTATACAGGGGGCAGCTATGGCTACACCTTC.